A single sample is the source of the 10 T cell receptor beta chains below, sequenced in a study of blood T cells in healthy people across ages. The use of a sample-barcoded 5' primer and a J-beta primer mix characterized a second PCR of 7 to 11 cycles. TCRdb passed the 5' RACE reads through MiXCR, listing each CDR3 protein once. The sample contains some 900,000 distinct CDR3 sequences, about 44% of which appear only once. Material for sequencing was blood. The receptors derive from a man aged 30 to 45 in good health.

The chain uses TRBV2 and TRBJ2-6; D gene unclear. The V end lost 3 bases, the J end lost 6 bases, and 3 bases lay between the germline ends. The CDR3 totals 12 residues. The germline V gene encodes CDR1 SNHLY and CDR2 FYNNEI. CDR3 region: CASSEQANVLTF. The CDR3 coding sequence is TGTGCCAGCAGTGAGCAGGCCAACGTCCTGACTTTC.

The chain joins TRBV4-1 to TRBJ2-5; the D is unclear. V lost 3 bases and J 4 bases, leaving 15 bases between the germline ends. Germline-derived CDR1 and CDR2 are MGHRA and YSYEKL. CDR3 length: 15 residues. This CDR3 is CASSQGSQGSETQYF. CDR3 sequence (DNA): TGCGCCAGCAGCCAGGGCTCGCAAGGTTCAGAGACCCAGTACTTC.

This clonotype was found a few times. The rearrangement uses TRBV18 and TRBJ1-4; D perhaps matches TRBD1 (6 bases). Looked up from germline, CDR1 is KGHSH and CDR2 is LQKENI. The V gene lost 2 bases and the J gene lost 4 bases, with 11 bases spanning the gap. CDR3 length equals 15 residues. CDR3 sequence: CASSPSQGGNEKLFF. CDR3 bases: TGTGCCAGCTCACCATCACAGGGTGGTAATGAAAAACTGTTTTTT.

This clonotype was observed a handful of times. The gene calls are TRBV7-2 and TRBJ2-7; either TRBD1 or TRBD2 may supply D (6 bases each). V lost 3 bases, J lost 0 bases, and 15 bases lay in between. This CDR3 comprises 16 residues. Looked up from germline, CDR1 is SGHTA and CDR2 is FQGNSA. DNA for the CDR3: TGTGCCAGCAGCTTGCCGGGGGCTGCCAGCTCCTACGAGCAGTACTTC. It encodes CASSLPGAASSYEQYF.

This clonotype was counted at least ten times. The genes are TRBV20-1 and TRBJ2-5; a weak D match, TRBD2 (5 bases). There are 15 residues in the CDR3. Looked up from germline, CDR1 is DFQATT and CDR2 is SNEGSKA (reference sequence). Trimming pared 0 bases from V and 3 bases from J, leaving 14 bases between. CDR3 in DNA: TGCAGTGCTAGAGATCTGCGGCTAGCCGAAGAGACCCAGTACTTC. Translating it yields CSARDLRLAEETQYF.

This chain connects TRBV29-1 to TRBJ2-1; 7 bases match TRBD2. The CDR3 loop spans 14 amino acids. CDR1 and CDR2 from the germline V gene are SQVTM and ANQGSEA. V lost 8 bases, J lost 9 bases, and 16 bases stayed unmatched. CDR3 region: CSIPSFPREGEQFF. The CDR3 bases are TGCAGCATCCCCTCCTTCCCCAGGGAGGGTGAGCAGTTCTTC.

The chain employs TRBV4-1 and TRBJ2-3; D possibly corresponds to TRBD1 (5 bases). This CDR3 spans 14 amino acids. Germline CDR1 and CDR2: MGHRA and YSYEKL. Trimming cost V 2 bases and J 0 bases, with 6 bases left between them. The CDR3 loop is CASSQQGSTDTQYF. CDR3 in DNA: TGCGCCAGCAGCCAACAGGGAAGCACAGATACGCAGTATTTT.

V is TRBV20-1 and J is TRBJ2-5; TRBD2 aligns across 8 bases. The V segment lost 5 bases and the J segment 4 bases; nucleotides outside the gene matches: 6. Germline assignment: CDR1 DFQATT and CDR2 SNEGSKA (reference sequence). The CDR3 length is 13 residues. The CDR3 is CSAGVAGRETQYF. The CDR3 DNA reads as TGCAGTGCTGGTGTAGCGGGGAGAGAGACCCAGTACTTC.

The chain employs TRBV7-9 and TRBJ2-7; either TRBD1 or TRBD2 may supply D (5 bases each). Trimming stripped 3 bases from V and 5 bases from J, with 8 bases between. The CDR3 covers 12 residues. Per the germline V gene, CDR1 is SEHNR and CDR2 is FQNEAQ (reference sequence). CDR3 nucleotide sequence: TGTGCCAGCAGCTTGGGGGTGAACGAGCAGTACTTC. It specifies CASSLGVNEQYF. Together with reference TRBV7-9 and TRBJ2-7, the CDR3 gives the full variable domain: DTGVSQNPRHKITKRGQNVTFRCDPISEHNRLYWYRQTLGQGPEFLTYFQNEAQLEKSRLLSDRFSAERPKGSFSTLEIQRTEQGDSAMYLCASSLGVNEQYFGPGTRLTVT.

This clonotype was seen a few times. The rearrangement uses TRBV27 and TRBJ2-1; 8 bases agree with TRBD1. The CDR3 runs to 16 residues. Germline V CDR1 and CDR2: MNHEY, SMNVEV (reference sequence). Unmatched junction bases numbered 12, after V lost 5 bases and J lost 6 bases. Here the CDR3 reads CASSPTLGQGRNEQFF. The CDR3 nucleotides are TGTGCCAGCAGTCCGACACTCGGACAGGGACGCAATGAGCAGTTCTTC.